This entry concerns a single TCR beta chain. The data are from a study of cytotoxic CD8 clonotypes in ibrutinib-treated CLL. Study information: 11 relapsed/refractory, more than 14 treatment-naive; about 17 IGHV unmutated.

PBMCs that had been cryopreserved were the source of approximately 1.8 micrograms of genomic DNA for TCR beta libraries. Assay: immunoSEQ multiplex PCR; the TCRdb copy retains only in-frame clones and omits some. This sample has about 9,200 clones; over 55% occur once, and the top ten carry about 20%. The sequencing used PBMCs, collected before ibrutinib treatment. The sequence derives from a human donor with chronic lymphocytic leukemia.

The CDR3 coding sequence is TGTGCCAGCAGCTTTACAGGGGCCGATGAAAAACTGTTTTTT. Its translation: CASSFTGADEKLFF. The chain recombines TRBV7-9 with TRBJ1-4; 7 nucleotides agree with TRBD1. The CDR3 totals 14 residues. After removal of 3 bases from V and 6 bases from J, the junction contained 4 bases not matched to a gene. Germline CDR1 is SEHNR and CDR2 is FQNEAQ (reference sequence).